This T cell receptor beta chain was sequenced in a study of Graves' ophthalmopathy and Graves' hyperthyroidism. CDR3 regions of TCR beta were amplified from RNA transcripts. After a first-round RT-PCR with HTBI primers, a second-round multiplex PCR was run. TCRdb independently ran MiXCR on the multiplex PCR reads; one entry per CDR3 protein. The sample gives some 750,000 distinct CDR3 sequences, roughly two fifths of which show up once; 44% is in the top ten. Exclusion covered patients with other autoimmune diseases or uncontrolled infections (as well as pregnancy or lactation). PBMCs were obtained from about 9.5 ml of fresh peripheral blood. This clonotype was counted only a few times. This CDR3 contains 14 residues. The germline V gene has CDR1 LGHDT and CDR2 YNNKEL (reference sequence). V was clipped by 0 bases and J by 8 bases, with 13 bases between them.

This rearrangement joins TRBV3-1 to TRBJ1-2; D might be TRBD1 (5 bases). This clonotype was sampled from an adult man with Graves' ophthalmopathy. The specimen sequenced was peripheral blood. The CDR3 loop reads CASSQDEQWTGYTF. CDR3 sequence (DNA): TGTGCCAGCAGCCAAGACGAACAATGGACAGGCTACACCTTC.